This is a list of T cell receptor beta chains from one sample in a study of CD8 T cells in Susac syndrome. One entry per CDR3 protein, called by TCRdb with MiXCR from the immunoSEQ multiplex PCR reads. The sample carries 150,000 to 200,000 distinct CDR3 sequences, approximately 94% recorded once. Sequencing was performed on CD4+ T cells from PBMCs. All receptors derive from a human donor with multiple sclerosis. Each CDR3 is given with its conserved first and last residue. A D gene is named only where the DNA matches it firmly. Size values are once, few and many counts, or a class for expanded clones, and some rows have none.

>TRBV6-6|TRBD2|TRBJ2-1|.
CASSPGLVRRNEQFF
TGTGCCAGCAGTCCCGGACTAGTCAGGAGAAATGAGCAGTTCTTC
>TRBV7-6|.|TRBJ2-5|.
CASSLHQETQYF
TGTGCCAGCAGCTTACACCAAGAGACCCAGTACTTC
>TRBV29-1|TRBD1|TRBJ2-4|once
CSVVPGTVLDIQYF
TGCAGCGTTGTCCCTGGGACAGTCCTTGACATTCAGTACTTC
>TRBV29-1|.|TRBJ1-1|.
CSGLPGQGVTEAFF
TGCAGCGGCCTTCCGGGTCAGGGAGTGACTGAAGCTTTCTTT
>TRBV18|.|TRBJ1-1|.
CASSPGVLSEAFF
TGTGCCAGCTCACCGGGGGTTCTAAGTGAAGCTTTCTTT
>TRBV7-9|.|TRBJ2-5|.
CASSLMGYQETQYF
TGTGCCAGCAGCTTAATGGGGTACCAAGAGACCCAGTACTTC
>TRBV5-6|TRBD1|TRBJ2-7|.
CASSARQGTHEQYF
TGTGCCAGCAGCGCCCGACAGGGTACCCACGAGCAGTACTTC
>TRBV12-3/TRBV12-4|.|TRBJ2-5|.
CASSFFQTQYF
TGTGCCAGCAGTTTTTTTCAGACCCAGTACTTC
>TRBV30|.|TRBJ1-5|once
CAWSPRGRVGQPQHF
TGTGCCTGGAGTCCCCGCGGCAGGGTGGGTCAGCCCCAGCATTTT
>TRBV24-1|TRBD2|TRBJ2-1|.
CATSEELAGANEQFF
TGTGCCACCAGTGAAGAACTAGCGGGAGCTAATGAGCAGTTCTTC
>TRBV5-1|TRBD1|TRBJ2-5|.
CASSPSLGTGETQYF
TGCGCCAGCAGCCCCTCACTCGGGACAGGGGAGACCCAGTACTTC
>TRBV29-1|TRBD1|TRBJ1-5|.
CSVGQGIQPQHF
TGCAGCGTTGGACAGGGTATTCAGCCCCAGCATTTT
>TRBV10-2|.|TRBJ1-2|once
CASIPLGLNTDYGYTF
TGCGCCAGCATCCCCCTGGGCCTAAACACAGACTATGGCTACACCTTC
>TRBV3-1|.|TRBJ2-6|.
CASSQASRSGANVLTF
TGTGCCAGCAGCCAAGCCTCCCGCTCTGGGGCCAACGTCCTGACTTTC
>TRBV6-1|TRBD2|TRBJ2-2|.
CASSVRLAGVSGELFF
TGTGCCAGCAGTGTTCGACTAGCGGGAGTTTCCGGGGAGCTGTTTTTT
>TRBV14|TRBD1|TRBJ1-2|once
CASSHRGENYGYTF
TGTGCCAGCAGCCACAGGGGGGAGAACTATGGCTACACCTTC
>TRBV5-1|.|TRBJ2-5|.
CASSLAGTLEETQYF
TGCGCCAGCAGCTTGGCCGGGACCCTCGAGGAGACCCAGTACTTC
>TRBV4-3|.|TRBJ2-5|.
CASSQGPQGSQETQYF
TGCGCCAGCAGCCAAGGACCCCAGGGTAGCCAAGAGACCCAGTACTTC
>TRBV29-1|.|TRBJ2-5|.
CSVEGSLRAKTQYF
TGCAGCGTTGAAGGATCTCTCCGGGCGAAGACCCAGTACTTC
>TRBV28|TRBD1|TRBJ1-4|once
CASSRGTANEKLFF
TGTGCCAGCAGTCGCGGGACAGCTAATGAAAAACTGTTTTTT
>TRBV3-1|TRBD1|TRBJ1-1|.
CASSQETGVALGEAFF
TGTGCCAGCAGCCAAGAAACAGGGGTTGCTCTGGGTGAAGCTTTCTTT
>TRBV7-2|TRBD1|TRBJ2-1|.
CASSLGEGARRGRFF
TGTGCCAGCAGCTTAGGAGAGGGGGCTAGAAGGGGGCGGTTCTTC
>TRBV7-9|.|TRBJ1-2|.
CASSFRSGYGYTF
TGTGCCAGCAGCTTTCGGTCCGGGTATGGCTACACCTTC
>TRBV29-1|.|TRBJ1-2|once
CSAYLRPSYGYTF
TGCAGCGCCTACCTCCGGCCATCCTATGGCTACACCTTC
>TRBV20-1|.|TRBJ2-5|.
CSGQRGQETQYF
TGCAGTGGACAGAGAGGTCAGGAGACCCAGTACTTC
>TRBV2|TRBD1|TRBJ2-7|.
CASAPGQGYEQYF
TGTGCCAGCGCCCCCGGACAGGGGTACGAGCAGTACTTC
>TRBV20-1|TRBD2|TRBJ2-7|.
CSARGGVHSSYEQYF
TGCAGTGCTAGGGGGGGGGTCCATAGCTCCTACGAGCAGTACTTC
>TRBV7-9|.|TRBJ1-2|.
CASRFGGQQGPYTF
TGTGCCAGCAGGTTTGGGGGACAACAAGGGCCCTACACCTTC
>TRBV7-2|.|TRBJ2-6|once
CASSPKTKPGANVLTF
TGTGCCAGCAGCCCAAAGACAAAACCTGGGGCCAACGTCCTGACTTTC
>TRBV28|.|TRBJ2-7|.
CASSYPIAGQGFHEQYF
TGTGCCAGCAGTTATCCGATAGCGGGACAGGGTTTCCACGAGCAGTACTTC
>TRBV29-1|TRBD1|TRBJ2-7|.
CSGARQGKHEQYF
TGCAGTGGGGCGAGACAGGGTAAACACGAGCAGTACTTC
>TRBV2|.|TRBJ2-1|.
CASSRTTGDNEQFF
TGTGCCAGCTCTAGGACAACGGGTGACAATGAGCAGTTCTTC
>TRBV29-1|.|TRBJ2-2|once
CSVGRKNTGELFF
TGCAGCGTTGGCAGGAAGAACACCGGGGAGCTGTTTTTT
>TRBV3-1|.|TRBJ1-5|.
CASSQGGVHQHF
TGTGCCAGCAGCCAAGGGGGAGTACACCAGCATTTT
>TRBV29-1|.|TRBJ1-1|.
CSVDSGAEAFF
TGCAGCGTTGATTCAGGAGCTGAAGCTTTCTTT
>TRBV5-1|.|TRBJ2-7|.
CASSPSSRPGGEQYF
TGCGCCAGCTCCCCCTCGAGCCGACCAGGCGGCGAGCAGTACTTC
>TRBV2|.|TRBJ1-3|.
CASRDRRATGNTIYF
TGTGCCAGCAGAGACAGGAGAGCGACTGGAAACACCATATATTTT
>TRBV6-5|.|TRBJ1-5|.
CASSRVGGRGPQHF
TGTGCCAGCAGTCGCGTCGGGGGGCGCGGGCCCCAGCATTTT
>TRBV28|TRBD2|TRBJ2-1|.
CASSQGGLAGANEQFF
TGTGCCAGCAGCCAAGGAGGACTAGCGGGAGCAAATGAGCAGTTCTTC
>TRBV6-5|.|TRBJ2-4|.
CASSWSGGGGVAKNIQYF
TGTGCCAGCAGTTGGTCAGGGGGCGGGGGAGTGGCCAAAAACATTCAGTACTTC
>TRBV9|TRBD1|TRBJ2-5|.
CASSVEGTGQETQYF
TGTGCCAGCAGCGTAGAAGGGACAGGCCAAGAGACCCAGTACTTC
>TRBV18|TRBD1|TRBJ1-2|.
CASSPAGTGEGYTF
TGTGCCAGCTCCCCAGCGGGGACAGGGGAAGGCTACACCTTC
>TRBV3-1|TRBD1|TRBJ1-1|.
CASSLSRDSEAFF
TGTGCCAGCAGCCTGTCCCGGGACAGTGAAGCTTTCTTT
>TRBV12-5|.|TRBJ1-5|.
CASGLSRGGADQPQHF
TGTGCTAGTGGTTTGTCCCGGGGGGGGGCGGATCAGCCCCAGCATTTT
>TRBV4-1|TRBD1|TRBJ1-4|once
CASRDRRGQGEKLFF
TGCGCCAGCAGAGACCGAAGGGGGCAGGGTGAAAAACTGTTTTTT
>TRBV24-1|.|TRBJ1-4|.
CATSDGDLPEKLFF
TGTGCCACCAGTGATGGGGACTTACCTGAAAAACTGTTTTTT
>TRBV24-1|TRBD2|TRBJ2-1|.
CATSGVRTSGRSYNEQFF
TGTGCCACCAGTGGGGTGAGGACTAGCGGGCGCTCCTACAATGAGCAGTTCTTC
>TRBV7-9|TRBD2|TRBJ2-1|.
CASSLSGRVEQFF
TGTGCCAGCAGCTTATCTGGGAGGGTTGAGCAGTTCTTC
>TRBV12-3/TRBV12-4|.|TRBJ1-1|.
CASSIRRGNTEAFF
TGTGCCAGCAGTATAAGACGGGGTAACACTGAAGCTTTCTTT
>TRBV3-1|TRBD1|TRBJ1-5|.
CASSQMTGTNQPQHF
TGTGCCAGCAGCCAAATGACAGGGACAAATCAGCCCCAGCATTTT
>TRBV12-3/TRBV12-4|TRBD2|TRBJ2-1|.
CASSFAGVGQFF
TGTGCCAGCAGTTTCGCGGGAGTGGGGCAGTTCTTC